The entry below gives a single T cell receptor beta chain sequence along with its context. Its cognate antigen is unknown. The RNA input was about 0.5 to 1 ug, and it was reverse transcribed with random hexamers. Coverage of TCR beta CDR3 amplification by immunoSEQ multiplex PCR extended to 54 Vbeta and 13 Jbeta. TCRdb reprocessed the immunoSEQ multiplex PCR reads via MiXCR and lists one record per CDR3 protein. This sample has roughly 190,000 distinct CDR3 sequences, with around 90% found just once. The source of the sample is a study of CD8 T cells in Susac syndrome. Broader study findings: The CD4+ T cell repertoires in Susac syndrome were not clonally expanded.

The V and J ends lost 2 bases and 0 bases respectively, with 8 bases between them. This CDR3 comprises 16 residues. Germline V lookup: CDR1 WSHSY, CDR2 SAAADI. The gene calls are TRBV10-2 and TRBJ1-6; D call uncertain. The sequenced sample consisted of CD4+ T cells from PBMCs. This receptor was identified in a human donor with Susac syndrome. This chain's CDR3 is CASSELVSSYNSPLHF. CDR3 bases: TGCGCCAGCAGTGAGCTTGTGAGCTCCTATAATTCACCCCTCCACTTT.